What follows describes a single T cell receptor (beta chain). This clonotype was picked up a small number of times. Its binding antigen is unknown. No much larger clone is present one base from it, and per-base qualities are unavailable. Amplification of TCR beta CDR3 regions was carried out from RNA transcripts. For the first round of RT-PCR on the TCR CDR3, the HTBI primer set was used together with the Qiagen OneStep RT-PCR kit. Libraries were constructed in a second round of multiplex PCR, after which size selection and purification were performed. Paired-end sequencing of the libraries was performed with 100 bp reads on an Illumina HiSeq2000. Per the original workflow: Raw data were processed with SOAPnuke, discarding reads with adapters, uncalled bases, mean Phred below 15, or no exact constant-primer or identifier match. COPE v1.2.5 was used to merge high-quality paired reads, and clonotypes were defined as unique nucleotide sequences. Clonotypes were aligned to IMGT TRBV, TRBD and TRBJ reference segments using MiTCR v1.1. The analysis included only V-J combinations with a frequency above 0.0001, which together covered around 99% of the repertoires. A TCS score was defined as the ratio between F50 (clonal expansion) and ExV (chaos), using BLOSUM62-based TCRdist between CDR3 peptides within each V-J. Welch's t-statistics and random forest reduced 500 to 650 V-J features to 13, which were used in a naive Bayes classifier (R e1071). In-frame beta chains were kept once TCRdb had trimmed the public reads at Q25 with fastp and called clones with MiXCR. CDR3 protein sequences are deduplicated, and each keeps its most common genes and DNA. The V and J calls were not made by the authors but by TCRdb's processing. The sample has around 400,000 distinct CDR3 sequences on record, about 15% of them singletons. Roughly a quarter of the sample is held by the ten biggest clonotypes.

The data originate from a study of T cells in Graves' hyperthyroidism and ophthalmopathy (dated by TCRdb to about 2019). Regarding the research as a whole: Peripheral blood samples were taken at the time of initial diagnosis, prior to any treatment. To identify TCR V-J signatures that set the groups apart, the researchers used a discovery cohort of about a hundred patients, made up of under 50 with Graves' ophthalmopathy and 57 with stable Graves' hyperthyroidism. An independent validation cohort of around 19 hyperthyroidism patients and 17 patients who later progressed to ophthalmopathy tested prospective prediction of ophthalmopathy. For training and testing, the 100 or so patients in the discovery cohort were randomly divided in a 7:3 ratio. In six Graves' hyperthyroidism patients, the study also compared T-cell repertoires from thyroid tissue with T-cell repertoires from blood. Once sampling was done, hyperthyroidism patients were given methimazole at a starting dose of 30 mg daily, whereas ophthalmopathy patients were given high-dose intravenous methylprednisolone. The paper reports TCR Vbeta CDR3 sequencing of over 130 peripheral blood samples: some 41 ophthalmopathy, fewer than 80 hyperthyroidism and approximately 17 progressor patients.

The CDR3 sequence holds 19 residues, the cysteine and phenylalanine included. Just the 57-base CDR3 DNA is kept, in frame starting at base 1. From the germline V gene, CDR1 is SGDLS and CDR2 is YYNGEE. Relative to germline, V is missing 0 bases and J is missing 3 bases, with 10 bases of the junction outside any gene match. Beyond this particular receptor, the publication reports: Most expanded thyroid clonotypes (frequency above 0.001) were also detected in blood, suggesting blood repertoires may reflect thyroid immune responses. In validation, progression to ophthalmopathy was predicted by the model with 65% to 71% sensitivity and 72% to 80% specificity, a median of approximately 6.5 months before onset. No statistical method was used to set the sample size in advance, and investigators knew the group allocation. Ophthalmopathy was separated from stable hyperthyroidism by a 13 V-J signature model, with approximately 90% sensitivity and roughly 84% specificity obtained in cross-validation and 80%/75% obtained in testing.

Hyperthyroidism patients were aged 18 to 65 years and newly diagnosed, with disease duration of less than 2 months. Exclusion was applied to patients with uncontrolled infections, other autoimmune diseases, pregnancy or lactation. Diagnoses were established on the basis of clinical symptoms, serum thyroxine and TRAb, thyroid ultrasound, and orbital computed tomography. Blood from progressor patients was drawn when they were first diagnosed with hyperthyroidism, before any ophthalmopathy symptoms appeared. PBMCs were isolated from more than 8 ml of fresh peripheral blood by Ficoll-Paque density gradient centrifugation. Progressor patients were first diagnosed with Graves' hyperthyroidism and then developed ophthalmopathy during follow-up. Trizol reagent was used to extract total RNA, and RNA quality was then checked on an Agilent 2100 Bioanalyzer.

The sequence was collected from a woman between 18 and 29 years old with Graves' hyperthyroidism that later progressed to Graves' ophthalmopathy. The specimen was blood. The sequence links TRBV9 to TRBJ2-6; TRBD1 lines up with 9 middle nucleotides. The DNA reads as follows: TGTGCCAGCAGCGTAGCTCAGGGACAGGGTAATGGTGGGGCCAACGTCCTGACTTTC. It codes for CASSVAQGQGNGGANVLTF.